The 23 T cell receptor beta chains reported below all come from one sample, sequenced in a study of metastatic and nonmetastatic thyroid tumors. Ahead of thyroid surgery, no patient had received treatment of any kind. TCRdb reprocessed the PCR reads using MiXCR. The sample lists 90,000 or so clones, around 7.8% occurring once. Sequencing was carried out using blood. The receptors originated from a female donor with papillary thyroid cancer or a benign thyroid nodule (not recorded which). Some clones in this sample may be carry-over from other donors' samples.

This clone was seen only a few times. A much larger clone lies one base from this, so it may be a read error. This CDR3 is also generated by other DNA sequences in the sample. The chain combines TRBV10-3 with TRBJ2-3; 11 nucleotides align to TRBD2. Per germline, CDR1 ENHRY and CDR2 SYGVKD. This CDR3 comprises 15 residues. The junction had 4 bases not matched to a gene; V was cut back by 5 bases and J by 3 bases. CDR3 region: CAISLAGGSTDTQYF. The CDR3 DNA reads TGTGCCATCAGTTTAGCGGGGGGGTCGACAGATACGCAGTATTTT.

There are many counts of this clone. The rearrangement uses TRBV4-1 and TRBJ1-3; D remains unclear. The V end was cut by 0 bases, the J end by 4 bases, with 16 bases between. Germline CDR1 reads MGHRA; CDR2 reads YSYEKL. The CDR3 has 17 residues. This chain's CDR3 is CASSQERRAGFGNTIYF. Written as DNA, the CDR3 is TGCGCCAGCAGCCAAGAAAGGCGGGCAGGCTTCGGAAACACCATATATTTT.

In this sample, this clone turned up a few times. The junction differs from germline at one of its ends, possibly a read error. The chain joins TRBV6-1 to TRBJ1-3; 7 nucleotides agree with TRBD1. Germline V lookup: CDR1 MNHNS, CDR2 SASEGT. The CDR3 runs 14 residues. Here the CDR3 DNA reads TGTGCCAGCAGTGATGGAGGGGGCGGAAGCACCATATATTTT. Translation: CASSDGGGGSTIYF.

This clone was seen more than once but under ten times. The gene calls are TRBV20-1 and TRBJ2-7, with TRBD1 identical over 10 bases. The V and J ends lost 3 bases and 1 base, in that order; junction bases with no gene match: 6. The CDR3 is 15 residues long. Per germline, CDR1 DFQATT and CDR2 SNEGSKA (reference sequence). CDR3 in DNA: TGCAGTGCTAGGTCTGGGACAGGGGAATCCTACGAGCAGTACTTC. Encoded protein: CSARSGTGESYEQYF.

There are many counts of this clone. V and J are TRBV18 and TRBJ2-5; either TRBD1 or TRBD2 may fit D (7 bases each). V lost 8 bases, J lost 3 bases, and 13 bases lay in between. This CDR3 contains 13 residues. Germline values: CDR1 KGHSH, CDR2 LQKENI. CDR3 protein: CASHQGGKETQYF. The CDR3 bases are TGTGCCAGCCATCAGGGGGGGAAAGAGACCCAGTACTTC.

At least ten counts were recorded for this clone. The gene calls are TRBV4-1 and TRBJ2-7; D unclear. V shed 4 bases and J shed 6 bases, with 10 bases lying between them. The germline CDR1 and CDR2 sequences are MGHRA and YSYEKL. CDR3 length: 12 residues. In DNA form, the CDR3 reads TGCGCCAGCAGCCTCAAGAGAGGCGAGCAGTACTTC. Its protein is CASSLKRGEQYF.

Ten or more counts support this clone. The V and J genes are TRBV18 and TRBJ1-3, with unresolved D. Between the trimmed V and J ends, which lost 3 bases and 2 bases, there was a span of 11 bases. The CDR3 sequence is 15 residues long. Germline CDR1 and CDR2: KGHSH and LQKENI. CDR3 sequence: CASSPRSEAGNTIYF. The DNA of the CDR3 is TGTGCCAGCTCACCGAGGTCCGAAGCTGGAAACACCATATATTTT.

This clone was found many times. V gene TRBV4-1 combines with J gene TRBJ1-5, with a weak D call TRBD1 (5 bases). The CDR3 is 14 amino acids. The V gene's germline CDR1 is MGHRA and CDR2 YSYEKL. With 1 base removed from V and 4 bases from J, the gap between germline ends came to 8 bases. The CDR3 bases are TGCGCCAGCAGCCAAGGACGGACAAATCAGCCCCAGCATTTT. This gives the protein CASSQGRTNQPQHF.

This clone was counted ten times or more. V is TRBV12-3 or TRBV12-4 and J is TRBJ1-1, with 8 bases identical to TRBD1. This CDR3 contains 14 residues. V trimming: 5 bases; J trimming: 1 base; junction bases outside the gene matches: 3. CDR3 amino acids: CASSDRGGNTEAFF. Here the CDR3 DNA reads TGTGCCAGCAGTGACAGGGGAGGGAACACTGAAGCTTTCTTT.

This clone was detected ten times or more. This chain joins TRBV4-2 and TRBJ2-3; 12 nucleotides agree with TRBD1. CDR1 is LGHNA, CDR2 YNFKEQ, per germline. V lost 4 bases, J lost 1 base, and 6 bases stayed unmatched. The CDR3 runs 17 residues. CDR3: CASSPGTGGWGTDTQYF. The CDR3 DNA follows: TGTGCCAGCAGCCCCGGGACAGGGGGCTGGGGCACAGATACGCAGTATTTT.

Comment on this clone: At the DNA level, this CDR3 is encoded by other sequences in the same sample as well. The chain couples TRBV3-1 to TRBJ2-5, with D perhaps being TRBD1 or TRBD2 (5 bases each). The CDR3 spans 14 residues. Trimming removed 3 bases at V and 2 bases at J, with 10 bases between. The V gene's germline CDR1 is LGHDT and CDR2 YNNKEL (reference sequence). CDR3 residues: CASSHRDLQETQYF. In DNA form, the CDR3 reads TGTGCCAGCAGCCACCGGGACCTTCAAGAGACCCAGTACTTC.

There are many counts of this clone. V gene TRBV27 combines with J gene TRBJ1-2; 8 nucleotides agree with TRBD1. Germline-derived CDR1 and CDR2 are MNHEY and SMNVEV (reference sequence). After removal of 7 bases from V and 8 bases from J, the junction contained 15 bases not matched to a gene. This CDR3 has 15 amino acids. The CDR3 DNA reads as TGTGCCAGCACCTCGGGACAGGATTTTAAGAGGGGCTACACCTTC. Its translation: CASTSGQDFKRGYTF.

Notes on this clone: The junction does not match germline at one end; this may be a read error. This sequence joins TRBV3-1 and TRBJ1-1; possibly TRBD1 for D (5 bases). The CDR3 totals 14 residues. CDR1 is LGHDT, CDR2 YNNKEL, per germline (reference sequence). CDR3 bases: TGTGCCAGCAGTCAAGAGCAGGGCGTGTCTGAAGCTTTCTTT. Protein sequence: CASSQEQGVSEAFF. Supplemented by reference TRBV3-1 and TRBJ1-1, the full variable domain reads DTAVSQTPKYLVTQMGNDKSIKCEQNLGHDTMYWYKQDSKKFLKIMFSYNNKELIINETVPNRFSPKSPDKAHLNLHINSLELGDSAVYFCASSQEQGVSEAFFGQGTRLTVV.

This clone has only a few counts. With a much larger clone just one base away, this may be a read error. This sample includes further DNA sequences coding for the same CDR3. The chain carries TRBV2 and TRBJ2-5; D could derive from TRBD1 or TRBD2 (5 bases each). Trimming stripped 1 base from V and 4 bases from J, with 16 bases between. Germline V gene lookup returns CDR1 SNHLY and CDR2 FYNNEI. The CDR3 sequence is 16 residues long. CDR3 nucleotides: TGTGCCAGCAGTGAAGAGGGGCTTACTGGGGGAGAGACCCAGTACTTC. This encodes CASSEEGLTGGETQYF.

This clone was seen ten or more times. The chain uses TRBV10-3 and TRBJ2-2, with 11 positions matching TRBD1. The length of the CDR3 is 15 residues. Germline CDR1 is ENHRY and CDR2 is SYGVKD. Trimming took 6 bases from V and 5 from J; bases not matched to a gene: 5. CDR3 residues: CAIRGTGGGTGELFF. CDR3 nucleotide sequence: TGTGCCATCAGGGGGACAGGGGGAGGAACCGGGGAGCTGTTTTTT.

The chain employs TRBV6-1 and TRBJ2-7; 11 nucleotides match TRBD2. V lost 0 bases to trimming and J lost 1 base; unmatched junction nucleotides: 2. The CDR3 sequence is 16 residues long. The germline V gene encodes CDR1 MNHNS and CDR2 SASEGT. CDR3 DNA: TGTGCCAGCAGTGAAGCCTCTAGCGGGGGGTCCTACGAGCAGTACTTC. This translates into CASSEASSGGSYEQYF.

This clone was recorded many times. The genes are TRBV12-5 and TRBJ2-3; the match to TRBD2 covers 9 bases. This CDR3 spans 16 amino acids. CDR1 LGHNT and CDR2 FRNRAP come from the germline V gene. V lost 0 bases and J lost 4; bases outside the gene matches: 5. The DNA for the CDR3 is TGTGCTAGTGGTTTGGTAATGTCTAGCGGGGCAGATACGCAGTATTTT. It yields the protein CASGLVMSSGADTQYF.

The table lists this clone with many counts. The rearrangement uses TRBV7-2 and TRBJ2-7; TRBD2 matches at 7 bases. From germline, CDR1 is SGHTA and CDR2 FQGNSA. CDR3 length equals 15 residues. Trimming cost V 1 base and J 0 bases; bases outside gene matches: 3. The CDR3 DNA follows: TGTGCCAGCAGCTTAGACTGGGGGGGCTCCTACGAGCAGTACTTC. Protein product: CASSLDWGGSYEQYF. The variable domain in full, completed from reference TRBV7-2 and TRBJ2-7, reads GAGVSQSPSNKVTEKGKDVELRCDPISGHTALYWYRQSLGQGLEFLIYFQGNSAPDKSGLPSDRFSAERTGGSVSTLTIQRTQQEDSAVYLCASSLDWGGSYEQYFGPGTRLTVT.

This clone was counted only a few times. A read error is possible here, since a much larger clone lies one base away. The V and J genes are TRBV12-3 or TRBV12-4 and TRBJ2-3; 7 nucleotides agree with TRBD2. There are 15 residues in the CDR3. With V trimmed by 7 bases and J by 4 bases, 11 bases remained unmatched. The CDR3 spells CASISLAGESDTQYF. The CDR3 DNA reads as TGTGCCAGCATATCCTTGGCGGGGGAGTCAGATACGCAGTATTTT.

This clone was counted at least ten times. This chain joins TRBV6-5 and TRBJ1-4; the D gene is possibly TRBD1 (5 bases). V dropped 2 bases and J dropped 7 bases, with 17 bases sitting between them. Germline V CDR1 and CDR2: MNHEY, SVGAGI. There are 16 residues in the CDR3. The CDR3: CASSYLGTRLGEKLFF. Here the CDR3 DNA reads TGTGCCAGCAGTTACCTAGGGACCAGGTTGGGTGAAAAACTGTTTTTT.

This clone was seen a handful of times. The J gene is TRBJ1-6, the V gene TRBV2; D is unclear. There are 14 residues in the CDR3. The V gene lost 3 bases and the J gene lost 11 bases, with 14 bases spanning the gap. The germline gives CDR1 SNHLY, CDR2 FYNNEI. CDR3 coding DNA: TGTGCCAGCAGTGACTCGACTTCGACGACACCCCTCCACTTT. Its translation: CASSDSTSTTPLHF.

This clone has more than one count but fewer than ten. One junction end does not reproduce the germline sequence, and a read error may be involved. This chain links TRBV6-2 or TRBV6-3 with TRBJ1-2; maybe TRBD1 (6 bases). CDR1 is MNHEY and CDR2 is SVGEGT in the germline V gene. The CDR3 sequence is 17 residues long. The CDR3 DNA reads as TGTGCCAGCAGTTACTCGGGGGGGCGCGGTTCTCCCTATGGCTACATCTTC. Encoded protein: CASSYSGGRGSPYGYIF.

Ten or more counts support this clone. The chain recombines TRBV5-1 with TRBJ2-7; D is perhaps TRBD1 (6 bases). The CDR3 extends over 16 amino acids. The germline gives CDR1 SGHRS, CDR2 YFSETQ. Deletions cut 1 base from V and 0 bases from J, with 14 bases between. This chain's CDR3 is CASSLRLDRSSYEQYF. The CDR3 region has the DNA TGCGCCAGCAGCTTGAGGCTAGACAGGAGCTCCTACGAGCAGTACTTC.